The present T cell receptor beta chain was sequenced within a study of T cells in tumors after PD-1 blockade. This clone was picked up one time. Germline V CDR1 and CDR2: SNHLY, FYNNEI. The CDR3 totals 14 residues. V lost 3 bases, J lost 3 bases, and 9 bases lay in between. Clones were read by immunoSEQ multiplex PCR, and TCRdb kept only the in-frame ones, dropping some. The sample has approximately 47,000 clones, 65% to 85% seen once; the top ten hold under 5%. The chain employs TRBV2 and TRBJ1-5; possibly TRBD1 for D (5 bases). The sequenced sample was PBMCs, obtained before anti-PD-1 treatment. The clonotype originates from a human donor with basal cell carcinoma. The DNA for the CDR3 is TGTGCCAGCAGTGACGGGGGGGACAATCAGCCCCAGCATTTT. This codes for CASSDGGDNQPQHF.